This is a list of T cell receptor beta chains from one sample in a study of identical twins. TCRdb reprocessed the 5' RACE reads with MiXCR, giving one entry per CDR3 protein. The sample shows about 530,000 distinct CDR3 sequences, approximately 20% of them seen only once. These sequences were also reported in another study, on yellow fever vaccine responses in identical twins.

The specimen was CD4+ T cells sorted from blood. The receptors originated from a woman aged 18-29 years in good health. Both conserved end residues are part of each CDR3. D genes are given only for firm matches. Clone size, where shown, is once, few, many, or a class for clones that have expanded.

J: TRBJ2-3; D: TRBD1; V: TRBV18; size: few; CDR3: CASSPQPGQSTDTQYF; DNA: TGTGCCAGCTCACCCCAACCGGGACAGAGCACAGATACGCAGTATTTT
J: TRBJ2-7; D: -; V: TRBV5-1; size: -; CDR3: CASTLDRFLYEQYF; DNA: TGCGCCAGCACCCTAGACCGATTTTTATACGAGCAGTACTTC
J: TRBJ2-5; D: TRBD2; V: TRBV12-3/TRBV12-4; size: few; CDR3: CASSIRLAAQETQYF; DNA: TGTGCCAGCAGTATCCGACTAGCGGCTCAAGAGACCCAGTACTTC
J: TRBJ2-3; D: -; V: TRBV9; size: few; CDR3: CASSASRQDTQYF; DNA: TGTGCCAGCAGCGCCAGCCGCCAGGATACGCAGTATTTT
J: TRBJ1-2; D: TRBD1; V: TRBV7-2; size: few; CDR3: CASSLMTGGTDGYTF; DNA: TGTGCCAGCAGCCTGATGACAGGGGGAACTGATGGCTACACCTTC
J: TRBJ1-4; D: TRBD1; V: TRBV12-3/TRBV12-4; size: -; CDR3: CASSQTGGAEKLFF; DNA: TGTGCCAGCAGTCAAACAGGGGGCGCTGAGAAACTGTTTTTT
J: TRBJ2-3; D: TRBD1; V: TRBV2; size: -; CDR3: CATGTGGPDTQYF; DNA: TGTGCCACCGGGACAGGGGGCCCAGATACGCAGTATTTT
J: TRBJ1-2; D: -; V: TRBV20-1; size: few; CDR3: CSARDPGHRSNYGYTF; DNA: TGCAGTGCTAGAGACCCGGGACATCGCTCTAACTATGGCTACACCTTC
J: TRBJ1-6; D: -; V: TRBV12-3/TRBV12-4; size: -; CDR3: CASSPAGRSPLHF; DNA: TGTGCCAGCAGCCCCGCCGGTAGGTCACCCCTCCACTTT
J: TRBJ2-5; D: -; V: TRBV3-1; size: -; CDR3: CASSLPVYQETQYF; DNA: TGTGCCAGCAGCCTCCCCGTCTACCAAGAGACCCAGTACTTC
J: TRBJ2-5; D: -; V: TRBV24-1; size: -; CDR3: CATSDPGGGGETQYF; DNA: TGTGCCACCAGTGATCCAGGTGGGGGCGGAGAGACCCAGTACTTC
J: TRBJ2-1; D: -; V: TRBV12-3/TRBV12-4; size: few; CDR3: CASSWERIYNEQFF; DNA: TGTGCCAGCAGTTGGGAGCGAATATACAATGAGCAGTTCTTC
J: TRBJ2-7; D: -; V: TRBV12-3/TRBV12-4; size: -; CDR3: CASRHWDGYEQYF; DNA: TGTGCCAGCAGGCATTGGGACGGCTACGAGCAGTACTTC
J: TRBJ2-1; D: TRBD2; V: TRBV24-1; size: -; CDR3: CATSDPTSGSKDEQFF; DNA: TGTGCCACCAGTGACCCTACTAGCGGGAGTAAAGATGAGCAGTTCTTC
J: TRBJ2-7; D: -; V: TRBV7-9; size: few; CDR3: CASSGYGWDEQYF; DNA: TGTGCCAGCAGCGGTTACGGTTGGGACGAGCAGTACTTC
J: TRBJ2-5; D: TRBD2; V: TRBV29-1; size: -; CDR3: CSVEGGILMETQYF; DNA: TGCAGCGTTGAGGGGGGGATTTTGATGGAGACCCAGTACTTC
J: TRBJ1-2; D: TRBD1; V: TRBV10-3; size: -; CDR3: CAISGDREVGYTF; DNA: TGTGCCATCAGTGGGGACAGGGAAGTCGGCTACACCTTC
J: TRBJ2-5; D: TRBD2; V: TRBV15; size: few; CDR3: CATSRVASGDGTQYF; DNA: TGTGCCACCAGCAGAGTGGCTAGCGGGGATGGGACCCAGTACTTC
J: TRBJ2-5; D: TRBD2; V: TRBV5-1; size: -; CDR3: CASRLAPIQETQYF; DNA: TGCGCCAGCAGACTAGCGCCCATACAAGAGACCCAGTACTTC
J: TRBJ2-3; D: -; V: TRBV6-1; size: few; CDR3: CASRTTRSDTQYF; DNA: TGTGCCAGCAGGACGACTAGGTCAGATACGCAGTATTTT
J: TRBJ2-3; D: TRBD1; V: TRBV15; size: -; CDR3: CATSRKTGANKADTQYF; DNA: TGTGCCACCAGCAGGAAGACAGGGGCTAATAAGGCCGATACGCAGTATTTT
J: TRBJ2-3; D: TRBD2; V: TRBV7-9; size: -; CDR3: CASSLAVAGGDTQYF; DNA: TGTGCCAGCAGCTTAGCGGTAGCGGGGGGAGATACGCAGTATTTT
J: TRBJ2-1; D: -; V: TRBV9; size: -; CDR3: CPSSLRGSGNNEQFF; DNA: TGTCCCAGCAGCCTCCGGGGGAGTGGGAACAATGAGCAGTTCTTC
J: TRBJ2-5; D: -; V: TRBV20-1; size: -; CDR3: CSAGDGRKETQYF; DNA: TGCAGTGCTGGGGACGGAAGGAAAGAGACCCAGTACTTC
J: TRBJ2-7; D: -; V: TRBV20-1; size: few; CDR3: CSASLASVYSYEQYF; DNA: TGCAGTGCTAGTCTGGCTAGCGTGTATTCCTACGAGCAGTACTTC
J: TRBJ2-7; D: -; V: TRBV29-1; size: -; CDR3: CSVALTNYEQYF; DNA: TGCAGCGTAGCTCTGACAAACTACGAGCAGTACTTC
J: TRBJ2-1; D: TRBD2; V: TRBV18; size: -; CDR3: CASSPPGSSGRANNEQFF; DNA: TGTGCCAGCTCACCACCGGGTAGTAGCGGGAGGGCCAACAATGAGCAGTTCTTC
J: TRBJ2-5; D: TRBD2; V: TRBV29-1; size: few; CDR3: CSVVGSGGYQETQYF; DNA: TGCAGCGTTGTGGGTAGCGGGGGATACCAAGAGACCCAGTACTTC
J: TRBJ2-3; D: -; V: TRBV3-1; size: -; CDR3: CASSGLRTDTQYF; DNA: TGTGCCAGCTCGGGACTTAGAACAGATACGCAGTATTTT
J: TRBJ2-1; D: TRBD2; V: TRBV28; size: few; CDR3: CASSLGVAGGYEQFF; DNA: TGTGCCAGCAGTTTAGGGGTAGCGGGGGGCTATGAGCAGTTCTTC
J: TRBJ2-3; D: -; V: TRBV5-1; size: -; CDR3: CASSSRPNADTQYF; DNA: TGCGCCAGCAGTTCCCGACCCAATGCAGATACGCAGTATTTT
J: TRBJ2-3; D: -; V: TRBV10-3; size: -; CDR3: CAISDVDRSTDTQYF; DNA: TGTGCCATCAGTGATGTCGACAGAAGCACAGATACGCAGTATTTT
J: TRBJ2-2; D: -; V: TRBV14; size: -; CDR3: CASSPSTVGELFF; DNA: TGTGCCAGCAGCCCAAGCACTGTCGGGGAGCTGTTTTTT
J: TRBJ2-5; D: -; V: TRBV27; size: -; CDR3: CASSSLQFPPEETQYF; DNA: TGTGCCAGCAGTTCCTTACAGTTCCCCCCGGAAGAGACCCAGTACTTC